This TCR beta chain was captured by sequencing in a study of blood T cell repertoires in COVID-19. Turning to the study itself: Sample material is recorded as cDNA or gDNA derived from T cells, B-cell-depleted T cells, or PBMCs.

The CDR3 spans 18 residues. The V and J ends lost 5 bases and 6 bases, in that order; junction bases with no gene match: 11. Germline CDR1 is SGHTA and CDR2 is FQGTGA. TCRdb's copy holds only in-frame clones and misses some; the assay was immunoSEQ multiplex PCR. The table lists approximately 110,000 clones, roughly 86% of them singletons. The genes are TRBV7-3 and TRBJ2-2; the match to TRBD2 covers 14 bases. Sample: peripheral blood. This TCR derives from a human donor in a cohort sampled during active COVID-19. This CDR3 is CASSPNPPTSGRAGELFF. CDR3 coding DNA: TGTGCCAGCAGCCCTAATCCGCCGACTAGCGGGAGGGCCGGGGAGCTGTTTTTT.